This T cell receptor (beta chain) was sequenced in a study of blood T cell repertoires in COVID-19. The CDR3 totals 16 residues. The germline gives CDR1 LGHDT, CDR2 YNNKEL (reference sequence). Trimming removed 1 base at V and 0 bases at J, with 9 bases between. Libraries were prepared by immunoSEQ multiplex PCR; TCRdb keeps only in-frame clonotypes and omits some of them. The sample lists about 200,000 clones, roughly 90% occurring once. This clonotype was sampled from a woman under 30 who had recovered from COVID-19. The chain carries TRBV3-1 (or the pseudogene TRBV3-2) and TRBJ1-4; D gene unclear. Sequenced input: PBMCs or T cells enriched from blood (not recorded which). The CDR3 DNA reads TGTGCCAGCAGCCAAGTCGCGGGAGCAACTAATGAAAAACTGTTTTTT. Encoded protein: CASSQVAGATNEKLFF.